The subject of this entry is one T cell receptor beta chain. The clone's antigen remains unknown. Per-base qualities were not stored, and no clone one base away is much larger. Systemically healthy Caucasian individuals from Russia, approximately 39 in total and aged roughly 6 to 100 years, were included as donors. About 10 milliliters of peripheral blood were drawn from each donor into EDTA-treated Vacutainer tubes. PBMCs were isolated by Ficoll-Paque density-gradient centrifugation, with at least 7 million obtained per sample. Trizol reagent was used to extract total RNA from PBMCs, with at least 5.5 micrograms per sample. For every donor, flow cytometry on a PBMC aliquot measured the percentage of naive CD45RAhigh/CD27high T cells. The CDR3 goes from the cysteine to the phenylalanine over 14 residues. Just the 42-base CDR3 DNA is kept, in frame starting at base 1. Taken from the germline V gene, the CDR1 and CDR2 loops are LGHNT and FRNRAP. V gives up 2 bases and J gives up 4 bases, and the segment between their germline ends measures 9 bases.

This entry is derived from a study of blood T cells in healthy people across ages (dated by TCRdb to between 2015 and 2016). For context, the study as a whole: In model experiments, roughly one uniquely barcoded TCR beta cDNA molecule per two T cells was captured by template switching. The donors were divided into four age groups: young (average around 17 years), middle-aged (roughly 40), aged (approximately 62) and long-lived (around 87). Using deep sequencing normalized with unique cDNA molecular identifiers, the study measured how TCR beta repertoire diversity changes with age. For two donors (one aged 18 to 30 and one aged 80 or older), the study analyzed two additional independent replicas of 1 million unique cDNA reads from the same blood draw.

Beyond this particular receptor, the publication reports: Observed TCR beta diversity per million T cells fell roughly linearly with age, and a significant reduction was already apparent by age about 36. Bulk unsorted PBMC profiling prevented conclusive comparison of naive and antigen-experienced compartments. The long-lived group showed more naive CD4+ T cells, fewer expanded clones and increased TCR diversity than the aged group, suggesting age selection. Total diversity estimates from one million sequenced T cells were considered lower bounds and underestimates. Donor CMV infection status was unknown, potentially confounding age-related changes in expanded clonotypes. The percentage of naive T cells measured by flow cytometry correlated strongly with observed TCR beta diversity.

Libraries were built with 5' RACE. The data were produced on an Illumina HiSeq 2500. A second about 7 to 12 cycle PCR used a sample-barcoded 5' primer and a J-beta primer mix. A template-switch 5' adaptor carrying 12 random nucleotides introduced a unique molecular identifier onto each TCR beta cDNA molecule. Each sample yielded at least 2.5 million CDR3-containing paired-end reads. All of the RNA was converted into first-strand cDNA using the Mint cDNA synthesis kit, with a TRBC-specific oligonucleotide serving as the primer. Following uracil-DNA glycosylase treatment, all cDNA underwent a first 18-cycle PCR with the universal primers M1SS and BC2_uni_R. In the paper's pipeline: For normalization, 1 million high-quality reads, each with a distinct molecular identifier, were randomly selected from each sample. Instead of being binned into consensus sequences, reads with shared molecular identifiers were discarded. CDR3 identification, clonotype clustering and error correction used MiTCR with a Q25 quality threshold and the strictest error-elimination algorithm. A nonparametric unseen species model with Euler transformation was used to estimate a lower bound on total TCR beta diversity. The public sequencing data were trimmed at Q25 with fastp and processed into clonotypes with MiXCR by TCRdb, which kept only in-frame beta chains. Rows with a matching CDR3 protein are joined into one entry that keeps the most common DNA and genes. These V and J calls rely on TCRdb rather than the paper's analysis. The sample table records hundreds of thousands of distinct CDR3 sequences; 20% to 30% of these occur just once. The ten most abundant clones make up less than 3.5% of the sample.

The same data also contributed to another study, on T cells of mothers and their children. In that second paper, the authors write: The donors were nine systemically healthy Caucasian individuals, made up of three mothers and their six children. cDNA synthesis consumed the entire amount of extracted RNA, loaded at around 1.4 ug RNA in each 15 ul reaction. In the second PCR, sample barcodes and 2-4 random nucleotides were introduced via the M1S primer. Over 9 million TCR beta CDR3 reads came from each mother, compared with 3.3 million or so reads from each child. Thymic selection shapes the output of TCR recombination in a similar way in related and unrelated pairs, and inherited differences have a minor effect. Normalized repertoire overlap was always slightly but never significantly higher in related than unrelated mother-child pairs. With a sensitivity of about 100 clones per million clonotypes, no persistent microchimeric T cell clones were detected. In the study, deep NGS was used to compare the TCR beta repertoires of mothers and children, and features distinguishing related mother-child pairs from unrelated individuals were sought. The mean age was roughly 44 +/- 4 years for the mothers and around 10 +/- 4 years for the children. After adapters were ligated using NEBNext reagents, the libraries underwent 100+100 nt paired-end sequencing on an Illumina HiSeq 2000. To prevent cross-contamination, the mother and child libraries were prepared a month apart and were sequenced in separate runs. Each donor had between 500,000 and 2,000,000 distinct TCR beta clonotypes identified. Naive TCR beta clonotypes were estimated from low-frequency clonotypes matched to each donor's FACS-determined naive share, without sorting.

This chain joins TRBV12-5 to TRBJ1-3, with a tentative D gene TRBD1 over 6 matching bases. The receptor comes from a boy between 10 and 17 years old in good health. The source material was blood. The nucleotide sequence is given as TGTGCTAGTGGTTTGTCAGGGGCCGGAAACACCATATATTTT. This gives the protein CASGLSGAGNTIYF.